This T cell receptor beta chain was found in a study of OX40 agonist ivuxolimab in advanced cancers. Looking at the study overall: Ivuxolimab, which targeted the costimulatory receptor OX40 (CD134), was an agonistic, fully human IgG2 monoclonal antibody. Intravenous ivuxolimab was administered to patients every 2 weeks at six dose levels: 0.01, 0.1, 0.3, 1.5, 3 and 10 mg/kg. Of the approximately 50 patients in dose escalation, 19 had hepatocellular carcinoma, some 15 had melanoma, 9 had renal cell carcinoma and 9 had head and neck cancer. The dose-escalation cohort was about 87% male with a mean age of roughly 62 years, ranging from roughly 20 to 85. Patients were allowed to have had prior anti-PD-1, anti-PD-L1 or anti-CTLA-4 therapy, and around two fifths of the dose-escalation patients had been treated with checkpoint inhibitors. Three dose-escalation patients achieved partial responses, one with hepatocellular carcinoma and two with cutaneous melanoma. The purpose of peripheral TCRbeta sequencing was to test whether ivuxolimab changed TCR sequence diversity and led to clonal T-cell expansion. The monotherapy dose-escalation portion (N of about 50 patients) of the phase I ivuxolimab trial is reported in the paper.

With regard to this clone: The antigen this receptor binds is unknown. There are no base qualities to consult, and no much larger clone falls within one base.

The trial excluded patients who had a history of autoimmune disease or were on systemic immunosuppression. Peripheral blood for TCR sequencing was drawn from every dose cohort at baseline, at cycle 4 day 1 and at cycle 7 day 1. Samples came from an open-label, multicenter, first-in-human phase I dose-escalation trial of ivuxolimab. The trial enrolled adults with locally advanced or metastatic head and neck squamous cell, hepatocellular, melanoma or renal cell carcinoma. CD4+ and CD8+ T cells were sorted separately from peripheral blood before TCR sequencing. Genomic DNA was extracted from sorted cells for sequencing of the TCRbeta CDR3 region. The immunoSEQ Assay was used for sequencing of TCRbeta CDR3 regions. What TCRdb holds here is the immuneACCESS table cut down to in-frame rearrangements. Part of the clones is not present; checked against another copy, under half of the missing clones reflect an unresolved V gene, and the others are unexplained. Here the sample has 20,000 to 25,000 clones; roughly nine tenths occur a single time. The ten biggest clones cover approximately 25% of the sample.

Looking up the germline V gene (reference sequence) yields CDR1 SEHNR and CDR2 FQNEAQ. Spanning cysteine to phenylalanine, the CDR3 consists of 14 amino acids. Of all the DNA, just the CDR3 is kept, 42 bases in frame from base 1. V is shortened by 1 base, J by 8 bases, and the region joining them spans 12 bases. The investigation overall reported the following: The antigen specificity of the clonally expanded peripheral T cells was not determined. Low levels of normalized T-cell clonal expansion were also seen in some patients who did not respond. In the 0.1-3.0 mg/kg groups, partial responders were among the patients with the lowest normalized peripheral clonal expansion, particularly in CD8+ T cells. Clonal expansion of both CD4+ and CD8+ blood T cells was observed from baseline to week 6 at doses 0.1 to 3.0 mg/kg. After ivuxolimab, CD8+ T cells had more expanded clones than CD4+ T cells on average.

Recombination joined TRBV7-9 with TRBJ2-4, with the identity of the D gene unclear. The sample consisted of CD4+ or CD8+ T cells sorted from blood, taken in a trial of the OX40 agonist ivuxolimab. The TCR originated in an adult with an advanced solid tumor such as melanoma, head and neck, liver or kidney cancer. DNA sequence: TGTGCCAGCAGCTTAGAAACCCGGATGGACATTCAGTACTTC. Its amino acids are CASSLETRMDIQYF.